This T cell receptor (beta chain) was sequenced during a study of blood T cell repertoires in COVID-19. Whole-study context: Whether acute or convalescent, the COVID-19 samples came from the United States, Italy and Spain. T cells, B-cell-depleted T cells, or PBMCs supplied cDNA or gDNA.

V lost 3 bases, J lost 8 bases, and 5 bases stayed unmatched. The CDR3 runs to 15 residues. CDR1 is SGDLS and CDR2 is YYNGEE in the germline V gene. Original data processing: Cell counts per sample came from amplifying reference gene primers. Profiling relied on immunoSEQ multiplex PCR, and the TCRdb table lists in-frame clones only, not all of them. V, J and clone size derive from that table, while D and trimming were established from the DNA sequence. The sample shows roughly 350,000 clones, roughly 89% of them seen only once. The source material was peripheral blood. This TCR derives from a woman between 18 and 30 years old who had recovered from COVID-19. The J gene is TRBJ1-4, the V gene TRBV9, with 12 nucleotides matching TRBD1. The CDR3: CASSGTGTGGEKLFF. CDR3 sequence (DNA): TGTGCCAGCAGCGGGACCGGGACAGGGGGCGAAAAACTGTTTTTT.